This TCR beta chain was retrieved from a study of breast tumors, draining lymph nodes, adjacent tissues. Whole-study findings and limits: The data were judged consistent with most tumor T cells coming from lymph node and expanding in tumor. Tumor T cell lymph node origin was a supported hypothesis, not proven.

The lymph nodes were axillary draining lymph nodes from breast cancer patients. This CDR3 region has 18 residues. The trim removed 6 bases at V and 1 base at J, leaving 14 bases unmatched. The germline V gene encodes CDR1 LGHNT and CDR2 FRNRAP. As to this clonotype: The target antigen is unknown. Possible read error: a much larger clone is one base away.

TCRdb fed the multiplex PCR reads into MiXCR, producing one record per CDR3 protein. The repertoire holds 150,000 to 250,000 distinct CDR3 sequences, with over 25% as singletons. The gene calls are TRBV12-5 and TRBJ2-5, with 10 bases matching TRBD2. Source material: axillary lymph node tissue. This clonotype was sampled from a female donor with breast cancer. Some clones in this sample may be carry-over from other donors' samples. The CDR3 DNA sequence: TGTGCTAGTGGCTACACCGTTCTAGCGGGGGAGCTCCAAGAGACCCAGTACTTC. Its protein is CASGYTVLAGELQETQYF.